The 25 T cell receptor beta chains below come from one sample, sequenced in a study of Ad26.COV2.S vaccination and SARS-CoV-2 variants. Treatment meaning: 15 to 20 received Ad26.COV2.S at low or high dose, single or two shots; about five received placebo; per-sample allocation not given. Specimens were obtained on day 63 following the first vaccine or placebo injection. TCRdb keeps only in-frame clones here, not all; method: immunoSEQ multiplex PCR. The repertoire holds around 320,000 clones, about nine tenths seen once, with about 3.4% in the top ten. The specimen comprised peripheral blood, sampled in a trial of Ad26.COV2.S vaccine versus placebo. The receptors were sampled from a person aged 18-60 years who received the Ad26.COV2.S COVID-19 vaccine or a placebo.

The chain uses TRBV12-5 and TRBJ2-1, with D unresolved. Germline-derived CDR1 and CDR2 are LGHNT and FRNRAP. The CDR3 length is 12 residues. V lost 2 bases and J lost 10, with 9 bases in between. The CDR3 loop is CASGLLGYEQFF. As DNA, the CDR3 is TGTGCTAGTGGTTTGTTGGGCTACGAGCAGTTCTTC.

The CDR3 DNA is TGTGCCAGCAGTGAAACACAGGATTATAATTCACCCCTCCACTTT. Its protein is CASSETQDYNSPLHF. The chain recombines TRBV2 with TRBJ1-6, with D possibly TRBD1 on 5 matching bases. In germline, CDR1 is SNHLY, CDR2 FYNNEI. V lost 2 bases to trimming and J lost 4 bases, with 9 bases between them. The CDR3 extends over 15 amino acids.

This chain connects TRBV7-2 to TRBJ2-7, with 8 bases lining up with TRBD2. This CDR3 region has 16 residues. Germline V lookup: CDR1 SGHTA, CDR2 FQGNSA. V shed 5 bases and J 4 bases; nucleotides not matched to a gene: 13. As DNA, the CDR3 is TGTGCCAGCAGCCACCGGGGAGCGGGGGTTAATTACGAGCAGTACTTC. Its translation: CASSHRGAGVNYEQYF.

CDR3 sequence: CASRRTSPNTGELFF. CDR3 sequence (DNA): TGTGCCAGTAGGAGGACTAGCCCGAACACCGGGGAGCTGTTTTTT. V is TRBV19 and J is TRBJ2-2; 8 nucleotides agree with TRBD2. Germline V gene sequence: CDR1 LNHDA, CDR2 SQIVND (reference sequence). The V segment lost 6 bases and the J segment 0 bases; nucleotides outside the gene matches: 3. This CDR3 contains 15 residues.

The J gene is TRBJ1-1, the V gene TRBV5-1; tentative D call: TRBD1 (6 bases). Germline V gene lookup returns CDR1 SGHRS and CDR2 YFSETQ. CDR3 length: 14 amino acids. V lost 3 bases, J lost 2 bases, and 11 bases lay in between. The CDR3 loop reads CASSSQGQNTEAFF. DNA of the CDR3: TGCGCCAGCAGCTCCCAGGGGCAAAACACTGAAGCTTTCTTT.

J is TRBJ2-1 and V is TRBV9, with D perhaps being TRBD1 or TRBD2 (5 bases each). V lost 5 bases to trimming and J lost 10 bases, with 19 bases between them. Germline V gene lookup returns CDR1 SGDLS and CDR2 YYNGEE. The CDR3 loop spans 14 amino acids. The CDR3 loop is CASSAALNRREQFF. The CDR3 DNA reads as TGTGCCAGCAGTGCTGCGCTGAACAGGAGGGAGCAGTTCTTC.

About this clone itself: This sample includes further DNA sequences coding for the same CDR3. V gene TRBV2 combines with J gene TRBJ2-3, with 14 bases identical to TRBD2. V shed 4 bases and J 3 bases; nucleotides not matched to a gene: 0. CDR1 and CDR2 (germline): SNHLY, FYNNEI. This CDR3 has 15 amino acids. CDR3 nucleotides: TGTGCCAGCAGTGGGACTAGCGGGGGGACAGATACGCAGTATTTT. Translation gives CASSGTSGGTDTQYF.

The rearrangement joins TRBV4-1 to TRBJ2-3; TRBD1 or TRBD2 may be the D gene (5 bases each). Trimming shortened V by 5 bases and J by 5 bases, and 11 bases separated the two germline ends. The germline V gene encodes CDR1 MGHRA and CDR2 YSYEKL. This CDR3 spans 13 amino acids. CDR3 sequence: CASSGPGRDTQYF. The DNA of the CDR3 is TGCGCCAGCAGCGGCCCGGGACGAGATACGCAGTATTTT.

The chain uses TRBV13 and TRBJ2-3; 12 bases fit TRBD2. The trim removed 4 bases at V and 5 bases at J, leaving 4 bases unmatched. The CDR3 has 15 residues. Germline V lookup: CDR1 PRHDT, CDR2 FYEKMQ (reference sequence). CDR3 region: CASSSGLAGGDTQYF. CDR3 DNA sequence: TGTGCCAGCAGCTCGGGACTAGCGGGCGGAGATACGCAGTATTTT.

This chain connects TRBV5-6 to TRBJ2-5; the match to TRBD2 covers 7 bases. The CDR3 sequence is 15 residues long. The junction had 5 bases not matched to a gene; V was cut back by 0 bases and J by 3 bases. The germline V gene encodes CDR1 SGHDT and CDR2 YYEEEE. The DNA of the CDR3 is TGTGCCAGCAGCTTGGTGGGACTATGGAAAGAGACCCAGTACTTC. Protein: CASSLVGLWKETQYF.

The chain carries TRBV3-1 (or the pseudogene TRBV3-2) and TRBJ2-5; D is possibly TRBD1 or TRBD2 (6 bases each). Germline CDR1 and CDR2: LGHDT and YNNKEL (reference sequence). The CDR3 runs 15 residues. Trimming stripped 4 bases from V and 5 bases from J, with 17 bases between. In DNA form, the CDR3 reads TGTGCCAGCAGCCTAACGGGGGCCGGGGCGGAGACCCAGTACTTC. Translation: CASSLTGAGAETQYF.

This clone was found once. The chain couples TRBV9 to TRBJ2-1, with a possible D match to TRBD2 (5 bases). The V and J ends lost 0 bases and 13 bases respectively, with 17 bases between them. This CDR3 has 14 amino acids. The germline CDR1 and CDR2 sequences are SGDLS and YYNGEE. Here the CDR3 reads CASSVVGSSWPQFF. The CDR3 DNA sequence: TGTGCCAGCAGCGTAGTTGGGAGTAGCTGGCCCCAGTTCTTC.

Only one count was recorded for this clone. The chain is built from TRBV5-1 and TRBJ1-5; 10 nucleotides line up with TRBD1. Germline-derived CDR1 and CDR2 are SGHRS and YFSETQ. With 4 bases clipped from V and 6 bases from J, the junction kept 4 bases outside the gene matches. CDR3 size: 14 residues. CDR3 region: CASSPGTGAQPQHF. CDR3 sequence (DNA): TGCGCCAGCAGCCCGGGGACAGGGGCTCAGCCCCAGCATTTT.

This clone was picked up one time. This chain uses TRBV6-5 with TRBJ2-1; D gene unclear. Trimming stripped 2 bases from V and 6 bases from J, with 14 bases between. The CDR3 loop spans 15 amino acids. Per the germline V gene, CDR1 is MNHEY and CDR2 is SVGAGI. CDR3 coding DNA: TGTGCCAGCAGTTACGACCAGGTCCTTGTCAATGAGCAGTTCTTC. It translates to CASSYDQVLVNEQFF.

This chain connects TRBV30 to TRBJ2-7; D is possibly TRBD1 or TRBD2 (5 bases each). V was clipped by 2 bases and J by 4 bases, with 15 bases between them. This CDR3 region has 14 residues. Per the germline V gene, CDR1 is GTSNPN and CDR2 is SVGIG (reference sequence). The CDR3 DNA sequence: TGTGCCTGGAGTTCTCCGGGACCGCATTACGAGCAGTACTTC. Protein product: CAWSSPGPHYEQYF.

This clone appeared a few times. The CDR3 nucleotides are TGTGCCAGCAGCTTAGTGGGACCCTACGAGCAGTACTTC. Protein sequence: CASSLVGPYEQYF. V usage is TRBV7-9 and J usage is TRBJ2-7; possibly TRBD1 or TRBD2 for D (5 bases each). The germline V gene encodes CDR1 SEHNR and CDR2 FQNEAQ (reference sequence). The CDR3 covers 13 residues. Trimming pared 1 base from V and 2 bases from J, leaving 6 bases between.

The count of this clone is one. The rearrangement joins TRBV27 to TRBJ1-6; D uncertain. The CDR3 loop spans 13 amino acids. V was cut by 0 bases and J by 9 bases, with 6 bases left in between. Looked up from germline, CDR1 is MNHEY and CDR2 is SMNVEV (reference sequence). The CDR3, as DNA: TGTGCCAGCAGTTTATCTCCGGGTTCACCCCTCCACTTT. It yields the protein CASSLSPGSPLHF.

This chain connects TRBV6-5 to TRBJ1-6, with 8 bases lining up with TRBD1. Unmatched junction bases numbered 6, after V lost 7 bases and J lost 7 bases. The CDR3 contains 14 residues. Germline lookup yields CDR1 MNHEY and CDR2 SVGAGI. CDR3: CASTMSGGNSPLHF. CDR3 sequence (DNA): TGTGCCAGCACCATGTCAGGGGGCAATTCACCCCTCCACTTT.

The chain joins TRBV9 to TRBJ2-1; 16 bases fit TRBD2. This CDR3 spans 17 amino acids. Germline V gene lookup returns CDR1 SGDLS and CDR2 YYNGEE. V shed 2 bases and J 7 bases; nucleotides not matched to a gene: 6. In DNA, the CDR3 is TGTGCCAGCAGCGTGGGACTAGCGGGGGGGCGATGGAATGAGCAGTTCTTC. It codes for CASSVGLAGGRWNEQFF.

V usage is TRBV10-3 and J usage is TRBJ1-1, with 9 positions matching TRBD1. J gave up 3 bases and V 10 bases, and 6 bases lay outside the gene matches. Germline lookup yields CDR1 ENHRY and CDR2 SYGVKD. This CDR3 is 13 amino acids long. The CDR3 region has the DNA TGTGCCACAGGGCGGGACAGGGACACTGAAGCTTTCTTT. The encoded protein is CATGRDRDTEAFF.

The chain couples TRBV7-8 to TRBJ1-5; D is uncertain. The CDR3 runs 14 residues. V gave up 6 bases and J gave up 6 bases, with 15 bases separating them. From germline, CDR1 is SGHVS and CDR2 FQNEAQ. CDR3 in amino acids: CASRPLAMGQPQHF. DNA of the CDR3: TGTGCCAGCAGGCCACTGGCCATGGGTCAGCCCCAGCATTTT.

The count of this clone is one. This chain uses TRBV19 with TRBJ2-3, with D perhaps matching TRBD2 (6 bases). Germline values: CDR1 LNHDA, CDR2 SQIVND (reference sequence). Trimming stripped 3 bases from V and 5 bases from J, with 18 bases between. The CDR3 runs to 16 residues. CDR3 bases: TGTGCCAGTAGTATTTTTTTCGCGGGGAGCGGAGATACGCAGTATTTT. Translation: CASSIFFAGSGDTQYF.

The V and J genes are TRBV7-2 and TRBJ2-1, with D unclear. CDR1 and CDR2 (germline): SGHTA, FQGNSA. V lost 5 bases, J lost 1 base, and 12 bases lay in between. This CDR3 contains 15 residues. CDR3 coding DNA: TGTGCCAGCAGCCCCCGAGTTCAGTCCTACAATGAGCAGTTCTTC. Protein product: CASSPRVQSYNEQFF. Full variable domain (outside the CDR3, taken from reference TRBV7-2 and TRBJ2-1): GAGVSQSPSNKVTEKGKDVELRCDPISGHTALYWYRQSLGQGLEFLIYFQGNSAPDKSGLPSDRFSAERTGGSVSTLTIQRTQQEDSAVYLCASSPRVQSYNEQFFGPGTRLTVL.

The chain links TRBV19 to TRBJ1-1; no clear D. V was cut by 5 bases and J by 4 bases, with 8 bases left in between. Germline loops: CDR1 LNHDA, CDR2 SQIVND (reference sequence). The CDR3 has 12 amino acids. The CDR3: CASSWSGTEAFF. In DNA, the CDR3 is TGTGCCAGTAGTTGGTCGGGCACTGAAGCTTTCTTT.

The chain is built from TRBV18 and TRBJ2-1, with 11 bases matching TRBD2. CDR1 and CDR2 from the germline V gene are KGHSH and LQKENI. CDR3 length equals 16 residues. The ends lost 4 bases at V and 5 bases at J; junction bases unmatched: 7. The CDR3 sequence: CASSRPGLADNNEQFF. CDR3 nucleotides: TGTGCCAGCTCACGACCGGGACTAGCGGATAACAATGAGCAGTTCTTC.